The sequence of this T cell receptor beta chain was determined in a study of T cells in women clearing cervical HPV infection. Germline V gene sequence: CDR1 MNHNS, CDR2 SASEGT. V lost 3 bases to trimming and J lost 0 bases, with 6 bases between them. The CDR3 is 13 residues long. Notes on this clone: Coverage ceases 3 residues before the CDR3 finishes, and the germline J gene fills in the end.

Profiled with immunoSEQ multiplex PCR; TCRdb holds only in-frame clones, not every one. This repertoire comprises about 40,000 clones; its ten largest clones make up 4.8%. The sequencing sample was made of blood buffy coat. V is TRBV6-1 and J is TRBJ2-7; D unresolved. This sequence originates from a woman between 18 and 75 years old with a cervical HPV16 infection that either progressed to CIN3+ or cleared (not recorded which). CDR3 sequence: CASSDYSSYEQYF. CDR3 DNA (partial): TGTGCCAGCAGTGATTACAGCTCCTACGAG.